This T cell receptor (beta chain) originates from a study of cytomegalovirus exposure and HLA in healthy donors. Study results and limitations: Sequencing artifact likely explains a cluster of highly shared sequence variants. HLA alleles were associated with some 16,000 TCR beta sequences in a later analysis at 0.05 false discovery rate.

V gave up 5 bases and J gave up 3 bases; unmatched junction bases: 5. This CDR3 is built from 15 residues. Per the germline V gene, CDR1 is SEHNR and CDR2 is FQNEAQ (reference sequence). Each donor was healthy, and each was a bone marrow donor. Researchers ran the PCR with 60 Vbeta and 13 Jbeta primers. Profiled with immunoSEQ multiplex PCR; TCRdb holds only in-frame clones, not every one. Of roughly 140,000 clones listed, about 82% are singletons. This clone occurred a few times. As yet, its antigen is unknown. This receptor was identified in a male donor in good health and CMV-seronegative. The chain joins TRBV7-9 to TRBJ1-5, with 9 bases matching TRBD1. Sequencing was performed on PBMCs. The CDR3 reads CASSLGTGLNQPQHF. The CDR3, as DNA: TGTGCCAGCAGCCTAGGGACAGGGCTCAATCAGCCCCAGCATTTT.